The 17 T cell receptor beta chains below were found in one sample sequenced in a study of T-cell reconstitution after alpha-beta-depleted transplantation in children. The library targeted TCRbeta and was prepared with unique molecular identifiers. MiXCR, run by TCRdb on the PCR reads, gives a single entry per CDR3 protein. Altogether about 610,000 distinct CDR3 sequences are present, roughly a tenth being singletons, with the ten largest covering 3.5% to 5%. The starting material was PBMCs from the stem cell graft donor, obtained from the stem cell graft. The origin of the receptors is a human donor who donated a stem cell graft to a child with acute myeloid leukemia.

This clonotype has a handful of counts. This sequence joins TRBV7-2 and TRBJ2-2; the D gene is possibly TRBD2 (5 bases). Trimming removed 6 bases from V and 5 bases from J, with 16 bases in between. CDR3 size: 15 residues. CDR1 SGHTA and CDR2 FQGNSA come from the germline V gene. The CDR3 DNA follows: TGTGCCAGCAGTTCCAGAGGGAGCGGAACCGGGGAGCTGTTTTTT. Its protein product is CASSSRGSGTGELFF.

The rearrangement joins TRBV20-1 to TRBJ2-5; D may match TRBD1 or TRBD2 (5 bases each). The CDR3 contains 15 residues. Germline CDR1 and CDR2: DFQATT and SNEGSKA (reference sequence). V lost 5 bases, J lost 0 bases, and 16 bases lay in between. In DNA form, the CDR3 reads TGCAGTGCTGGCCAACCGGGACGCCACCAAGAGACCCAGTACTTC. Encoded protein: CSAGQPGRHQETQYF.

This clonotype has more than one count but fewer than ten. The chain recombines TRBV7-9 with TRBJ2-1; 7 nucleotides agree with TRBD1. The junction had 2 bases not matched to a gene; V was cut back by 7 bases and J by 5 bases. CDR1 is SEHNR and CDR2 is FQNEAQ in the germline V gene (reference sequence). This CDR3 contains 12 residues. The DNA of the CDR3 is TGTGCCAGCACCACAGGGGACAATGAGCAGTTCTTC. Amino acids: CASTTGDNEQFF.

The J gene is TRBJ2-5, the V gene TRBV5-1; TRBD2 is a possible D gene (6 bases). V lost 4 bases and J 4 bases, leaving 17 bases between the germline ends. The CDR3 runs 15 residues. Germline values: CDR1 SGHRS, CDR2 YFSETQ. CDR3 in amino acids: CASSQSGTSIETQYF. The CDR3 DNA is TGCGCCAGCAGCCAATCCGGGACTTCGATAGAGACCCAGTACTTC.

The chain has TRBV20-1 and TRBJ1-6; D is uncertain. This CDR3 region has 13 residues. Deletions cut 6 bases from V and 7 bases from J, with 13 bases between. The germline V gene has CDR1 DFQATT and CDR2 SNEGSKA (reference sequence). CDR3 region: CSAAVGKNSPLHF. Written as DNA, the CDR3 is TGCAGTGCCGCAGTAGGAAAGAATTCACCCCTCCACTTT.

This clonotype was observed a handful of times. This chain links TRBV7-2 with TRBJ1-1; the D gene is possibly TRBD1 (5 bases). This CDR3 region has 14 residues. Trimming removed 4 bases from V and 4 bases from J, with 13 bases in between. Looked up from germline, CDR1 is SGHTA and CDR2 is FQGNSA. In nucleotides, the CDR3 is TGTGCCAGCAGCTACAGGACGCGGAGCACTGAAGCTTTCTTT. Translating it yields CASSYRTRSTEAFF.

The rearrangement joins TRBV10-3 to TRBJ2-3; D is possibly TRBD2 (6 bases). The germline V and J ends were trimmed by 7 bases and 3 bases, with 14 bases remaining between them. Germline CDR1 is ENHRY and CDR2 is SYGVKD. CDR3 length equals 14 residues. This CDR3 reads CAINTGEGTDTQYF. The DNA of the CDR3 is TGTGCCATCAACACGGGAGAGGGTACAGATACGCAGTATTTT.

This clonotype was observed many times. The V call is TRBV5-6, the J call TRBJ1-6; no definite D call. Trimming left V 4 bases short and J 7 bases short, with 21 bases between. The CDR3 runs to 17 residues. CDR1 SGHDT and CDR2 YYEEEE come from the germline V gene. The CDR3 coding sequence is TGTGCCAGCAGCCTCCGAGAGGCCCGATGGTCCAATTCACCCCTCCACTTT. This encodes CASSLREARWSNSPLHF.

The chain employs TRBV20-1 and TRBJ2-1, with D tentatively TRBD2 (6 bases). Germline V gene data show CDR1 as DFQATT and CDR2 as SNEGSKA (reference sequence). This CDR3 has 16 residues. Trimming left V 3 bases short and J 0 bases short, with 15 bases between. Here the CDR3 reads CSASVLAFSSYNEQFF. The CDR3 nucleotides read TGCAGTGCTAGCGTTCTAGCGTTTAGCTCCTACAATGAGCAGTTCTTC.

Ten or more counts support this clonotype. CDR3 loop: CASSSQGHGSNEQFF. The CDR3 DNA follows: TGTGCCAGCAGTTCCCAAGGGCACGGGTCCAATGAGCAGTTCTTC. The gene calls are TRBV28 and TRBJ2-1; D is unresolved. V dropped 4 bases and J dropped 6 bases, with 16 bases sitting between them. The germline gives CDR1 MDHEN, CDR2 SYDVKM. This CDR3 is 15 amino acids long.

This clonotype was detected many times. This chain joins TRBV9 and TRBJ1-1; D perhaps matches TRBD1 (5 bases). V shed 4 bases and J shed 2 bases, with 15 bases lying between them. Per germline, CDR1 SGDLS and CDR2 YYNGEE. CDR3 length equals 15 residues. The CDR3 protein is CASSPLGRGNTEAFF. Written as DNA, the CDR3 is TGTGCCAGCAGCCCCCTGGGGCGGGGTAACACTGAAGCTTTCTTT. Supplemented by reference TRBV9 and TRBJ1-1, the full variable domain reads DSGVTQTPKHLITATGQRVTLRCSPRSGDLSVYWYQQSLDQGLQFLIQYYNGEERAKGNILERFSAQQFPDLHSELNLSSLELGDSALYFCASSPLGRGNTEAFFGQGTRLTVV.

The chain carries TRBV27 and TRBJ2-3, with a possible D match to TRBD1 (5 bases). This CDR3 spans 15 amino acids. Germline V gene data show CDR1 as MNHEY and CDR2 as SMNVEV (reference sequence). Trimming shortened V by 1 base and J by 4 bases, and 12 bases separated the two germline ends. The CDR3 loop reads CASSLWLQGADTQYF. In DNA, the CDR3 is TGTGCCAGCAGTTTATGGCTACAAGGGGCAGATACGCAGTATTTT.

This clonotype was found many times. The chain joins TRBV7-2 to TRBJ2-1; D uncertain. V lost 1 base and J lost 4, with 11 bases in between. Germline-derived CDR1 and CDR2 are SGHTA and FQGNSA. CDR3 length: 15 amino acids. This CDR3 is CASSLGTEPYNEQFF. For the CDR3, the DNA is TGTGCCAGCAGCTTAGGGACGGAGCCTTACAATGAGCAGTTCTTC.

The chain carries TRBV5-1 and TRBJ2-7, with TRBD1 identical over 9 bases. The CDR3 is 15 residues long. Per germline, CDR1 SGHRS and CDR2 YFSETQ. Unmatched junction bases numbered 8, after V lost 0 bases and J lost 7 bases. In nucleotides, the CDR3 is TGCGCCAGCAGCTTGGGAGGGACAGGGAGAGAAGAGCAGTACTTC. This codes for CASSLGGTGREEQYF.

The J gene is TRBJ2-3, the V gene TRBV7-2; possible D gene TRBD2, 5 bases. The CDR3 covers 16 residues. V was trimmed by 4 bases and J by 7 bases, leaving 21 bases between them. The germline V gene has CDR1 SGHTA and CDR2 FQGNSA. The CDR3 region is CASSSVGGGGRNTQYF. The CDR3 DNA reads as TGTGCCAGCAGCTCAGTTGGAGGAGGCGGAAGGAATACGCAGTATTTT.

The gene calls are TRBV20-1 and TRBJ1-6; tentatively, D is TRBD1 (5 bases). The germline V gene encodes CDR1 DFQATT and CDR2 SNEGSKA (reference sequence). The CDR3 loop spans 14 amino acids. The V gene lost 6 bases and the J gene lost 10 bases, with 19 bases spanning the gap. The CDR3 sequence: CSAQTQGRESPLHF. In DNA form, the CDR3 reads TGCAGTGCCCAAACGCAGGGTAGGGAGTCACCCCTCCACTTT.

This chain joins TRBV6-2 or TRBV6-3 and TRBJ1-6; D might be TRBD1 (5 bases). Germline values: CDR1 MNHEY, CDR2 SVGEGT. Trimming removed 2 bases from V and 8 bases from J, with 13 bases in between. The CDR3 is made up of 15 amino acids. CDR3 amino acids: CASSYQAGRDSPLHF. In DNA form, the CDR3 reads TGTGCCAGCAGTTACCAGGCAGGGCGGGATTCACCCCTCCACTTT.